Listed below are T cell receptor beta chains from one sample, sequenced in a study of identifying expanded T cells in peripheral blood. Clones were read by immunoSEQ multiplex PCR, and TCRdb kept only the in-frame ones, dropping some. Among about 80,000 clones listed, 70% to 90% were seen once. Specimen: blood. The receptors derive from a person aged 18 to 75 in good health. Each CDR3 is given with its conserved first and last residue. D genes are given only for firm matches. Size is stated for part of the rows, as once, few or many counts, or as a class when the clone is expanded.

>13|TRBV6-4|-|TRBJ1-5|-
CASSHDRTQPQHF
TGTGCCAGCAGTCATGACAGAACTCAGCCCCAGCATTTT
>16|TRBV5-1|once|TRBJ1-1|TRBD1
CASSSGRDRGNTEAFF
TGCGCCAGCAGCTCGGGCCGGGACAGGGGGAACACTGAAGCTTTCTTT
>15|TRBV9|-|TRBJ2-2|TRBD1
CASRQDRGQTGELFF
TGTGCCAGCAGGCAAGACAGGGGGCAAACCGGGGAGCTGTTTTTT
>16|TRBV4-1|-|TRBJ1-3|-
CASSTSQVSSGNTIYF
TGCGCCAGCAGCACCAGTCAAGTAAGCTCTGGAAACACCATATATTTT
>14|TRBV6-5|once|TRBJ1-1|-
CASSYSAENTEAFF
TGTGCCAGCAGTTACTCAGCAGAGAACACTGAAGCTTTCTTT
>12|TRBV25-1|-|TRBJ1-1|-
CASRRGTGLAFF
TGTGCCAGCAGACGGGGTACGGGGCTTGCTTTCTTT
>12|TRBV30|-|TRBJ2-5|TRBD2
CAWSVAGETQYF
TGTGCCTGGAGTGTAGCGGGGGAGACCCAGTACTTC
>15|TRBV5-1|-|TRBJ2-7|-
CASSAGTRGPYEQYF
TGCGCCAGCAGCGCCGGGACACGGGGACCCTACGAGCAGTACTTC
>14|TRBV29-1|-|TRBJ2-3|-
CSVGGPVGTDTQYF
TGCAGCGTTGGCGGTCCCGTCGGCACAGATACGCAGTATTTT
>15|TRBV7-9|few|TRBJ1-5|TRBD1
CASSLQGASNQPQHF
TGTGCCAGCAGCTTACAGGGGGCGAGCAATCAGCCCCAGCATTTT
>20|TRBV7-2|-|TRBJ1-2|-
CASSLATASYLAVGNYGYTF
TGTGCCAGCAGCTTAGCCACAGCATCATATCTAGCGGTTGGGAACTATGGCTACACCTTC
>14|TRBV30|-|TRBJ1-4|-
CAWNTAATNEKLFF
TGTGCCTGGAATACAGCTGCAACTAATGAAAAACTGTTTTTT
>12|TRBV25-1|-|TRBJ2-5|-
CASSPPRETQYF
TGTGCCAGCTCCCCCCCCCGGGAGACCCAGTACTTC
>15|TRBV2|-|TRBJ1-1|TRBD1
CASSEAAGGWTEAFF
TGTGCCAGCAGTGAAGCGGCAGGGGGTTGGACTGAAGCTTTCTTT
>13|TRBV30|-|TRBJ2-5|TRBD2
CASLAGAGRTQYF
TGTGCCTCTTTAGCGGGAGCAGGGCGGACCCAGTACTTC
>16|TRBV15|-|TRBJ1-4|TRBD1
CATSKRVQGIGEKLFF
TGTGCCACCAGCAAGCGGGTACAGGGGATTGGTGAAAAACTGTTTTTT
>17|TRBV2|-|TRBJ2-2|-
CASSDPGTSANTGELFF
TGTGCCAGCAGTGATCCGGGTACCTCCGCGAACACCGGGGAGCTGTTTTTT
>14|TRBV2|few|TRBJ1-5|-
CASSVWTSNQPQHF
TGTGCCAGCAGTGTTTGGACAAGCAATCAGCCCCAGCATTTT
>13|TRBV14|-|TRBJ1-2|TRBD1
CASTLRTGYGYTF
TGTGCCAGCACCCTAAGGACAGGCTATGGCTACACCTTC
>15|TRBV11-3|-|TRBJ2-5|TRBD2
CASSLGGVGQETQYF
TGTGCCAGCAGCCTGGGGGGGGTCGGGCAAGAGACCCAGTACTTC
>15|TRBV4-2|-|TRBJ2-5|TRBD2
CASSLISGRGETQYF
TGTGCCAGCAGCCTGATTAGCGGGAGGGGAGAGACCCAGTACTTC
>13|TRBV19|-|TRBJ1-4|-
CASTTGGGEKLFF
TGTGCCAGTACTACGGGAGGAGGTGAAAAACTGTTTTTT
>17|TRBV21-1|-|TRBJ2-3|-
CASSKLLRDRYTDTQYF
TGTGCCAGCAGCAAATTATTGCGGGACAGATACACAGATACGCAGTATTTT
>14|TRBV7-3|-|TRBJ2-3|-
CASSPRWGTDTQYF
TGTGCCAGCAGCCCCCGGTGGGGCACAGATACGCAGTATTTT
>14|TRBV11-3|-|TRBJ1-1|-
CASSLDRMNTEAFF
TGTGCCAGCAGCTTAGACAGAATGAACACTGAAGCTTTCTTT
>11|TRBV10-3|-|TRBJ2-7|-
CATKAAGEQYF
TGTGCCACCAAGGCCGCGGGGGAGCAGTACTTC
>14|TRBV19|-|TRBJ1-3|-
CASSIESTGNTIYF
TGTGCCAGTAGTATAGAGTCGACTGGAAACACCATATATTTT
>16|TRBV7-8|-|TRBJ1-2|TRBD1
CASSSSRTGGKYGYTF
TGTGCCAGCAGCTCTTCGCGGACAGGGGGAAAGTATGGCTACACCTTC
>12|TRBV6-1|-|TRBJ1-2|-
CASSPENYGYTF
TGTGCCAGCAGTCCCGAAAACTATGGCTACACCTTC
>13|TRBV14|-|TRBJ2-7|TRBD1
CASSHDRGYEQYF
TGTGCCAGCAGCCACGACAGGGGGTACGAGCAGTACTTC